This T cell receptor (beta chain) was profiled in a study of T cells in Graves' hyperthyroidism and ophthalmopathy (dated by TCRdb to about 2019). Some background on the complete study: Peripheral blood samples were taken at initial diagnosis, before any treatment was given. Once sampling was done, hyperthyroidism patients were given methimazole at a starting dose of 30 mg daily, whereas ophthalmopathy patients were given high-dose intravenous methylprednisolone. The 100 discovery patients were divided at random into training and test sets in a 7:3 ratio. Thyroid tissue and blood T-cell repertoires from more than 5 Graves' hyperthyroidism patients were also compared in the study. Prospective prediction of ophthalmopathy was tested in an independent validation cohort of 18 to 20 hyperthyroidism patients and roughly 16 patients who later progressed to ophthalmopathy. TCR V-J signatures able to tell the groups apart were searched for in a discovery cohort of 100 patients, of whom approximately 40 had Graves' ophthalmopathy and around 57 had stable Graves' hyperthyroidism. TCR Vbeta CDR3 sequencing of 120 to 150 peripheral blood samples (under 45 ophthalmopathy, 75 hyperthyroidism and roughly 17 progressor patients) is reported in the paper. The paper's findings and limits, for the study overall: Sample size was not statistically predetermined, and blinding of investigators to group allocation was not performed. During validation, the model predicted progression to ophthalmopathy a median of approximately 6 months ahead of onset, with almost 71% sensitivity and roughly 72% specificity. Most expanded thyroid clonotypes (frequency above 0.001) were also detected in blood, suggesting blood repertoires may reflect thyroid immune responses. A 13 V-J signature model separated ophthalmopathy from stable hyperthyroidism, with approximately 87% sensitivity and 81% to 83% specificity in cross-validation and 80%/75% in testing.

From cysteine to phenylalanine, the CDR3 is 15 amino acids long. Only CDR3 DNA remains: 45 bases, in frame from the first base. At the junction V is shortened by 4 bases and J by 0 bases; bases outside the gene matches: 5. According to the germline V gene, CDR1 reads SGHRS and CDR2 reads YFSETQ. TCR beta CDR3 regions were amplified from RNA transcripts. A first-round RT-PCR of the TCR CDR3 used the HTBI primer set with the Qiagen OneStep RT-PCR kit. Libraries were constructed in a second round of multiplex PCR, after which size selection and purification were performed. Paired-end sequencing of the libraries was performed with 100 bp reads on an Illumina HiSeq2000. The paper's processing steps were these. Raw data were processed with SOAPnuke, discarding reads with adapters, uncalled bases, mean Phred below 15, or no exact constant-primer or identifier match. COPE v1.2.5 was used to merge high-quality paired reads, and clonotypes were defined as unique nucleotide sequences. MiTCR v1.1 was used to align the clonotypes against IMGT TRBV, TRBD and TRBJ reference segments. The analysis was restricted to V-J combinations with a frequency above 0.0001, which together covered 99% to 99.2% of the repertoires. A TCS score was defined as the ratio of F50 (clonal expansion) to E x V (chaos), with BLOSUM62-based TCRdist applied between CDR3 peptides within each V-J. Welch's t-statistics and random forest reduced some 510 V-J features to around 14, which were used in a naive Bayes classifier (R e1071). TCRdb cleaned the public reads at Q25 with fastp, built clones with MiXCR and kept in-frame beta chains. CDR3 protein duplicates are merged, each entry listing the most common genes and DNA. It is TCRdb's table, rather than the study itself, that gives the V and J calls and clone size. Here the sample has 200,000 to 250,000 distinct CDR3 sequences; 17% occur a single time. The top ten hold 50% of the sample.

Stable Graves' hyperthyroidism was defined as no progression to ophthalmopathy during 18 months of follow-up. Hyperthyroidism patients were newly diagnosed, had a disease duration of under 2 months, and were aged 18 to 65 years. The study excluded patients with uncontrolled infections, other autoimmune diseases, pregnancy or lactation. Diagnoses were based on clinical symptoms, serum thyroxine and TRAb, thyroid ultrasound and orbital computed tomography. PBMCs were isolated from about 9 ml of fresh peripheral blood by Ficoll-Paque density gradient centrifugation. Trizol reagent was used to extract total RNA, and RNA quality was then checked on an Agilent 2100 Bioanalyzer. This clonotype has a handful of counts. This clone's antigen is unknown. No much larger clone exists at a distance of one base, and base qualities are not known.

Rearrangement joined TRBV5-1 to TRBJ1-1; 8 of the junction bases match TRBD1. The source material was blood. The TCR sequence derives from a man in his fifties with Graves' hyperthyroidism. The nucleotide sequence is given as TGCGCCAGCAGCATCCAGGGGGCTGTGAACACTGAAGCTTTCTTT. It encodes CASSIQGAVNTEAFF.